The 12 T cell receptor beta chains in this list originate from one sample, sequenced in a study of blood T cell repertoires in COVID-19. Data came from immunoSEQ multiplex PCR; TCRdb stores just in-frame clones and leaves some out. The data show roughly 40,000 clones, with almost 85% seen just once and 8.5% to 10% held by the top ten. Sequencing input: peripheral blood. Source of these receptors: a human donor in a cohort sampled during active COVID-19.

The chain employs TRBV5-6 and TRBJ1-1; unclear D gene. The CDR3 totals 11 residues. Germline V CDR1 and CDR2: SGHDT, YYEEEE. Trimming pared 2 bases from V and 7 bases from J, leaving 6 bases between. The CDR3 DNA is TGTGCCAGCAGCTTAACGAGTGAAGCTTTCTTT. Protein: CASSLTSEAFF.

The rearrangement uses TRBV7-2 and TRBJ1-5, with D maybe TRBD1 (5 bases). The germline V and J ends were trimmed by 0 bases and 6 bases, with 9 bases remaining between them. The CDR3 covers 14 residues. Germline CDR1 and CDR2: SGHTA and FQGNSA. The CDR3 DNA is TGTGCCAGCAGCTTAGCAGACAGAGGTCAGCCCCAGCATTTT. It codes for CASSLADRGQPQHF.

V gene TRBV6-5 combines with J gene TRBJ1-1; TRBD1 is a possible D gene (6 bases). The V gene lost 7 bases and the J gene lost 7 bases, with 16 bases spanning the gap. The CDR3 runs to 13 residues. Germline V lookup: CDR1 MNHEY, CDR2 SVGAGI. The CDR3 spells CASIPPGQREAFF. CDR3 DNA sequence: TGTGCCAGCATTCCACCTGGACAGCGTGAAGCTTTCTTT.

This clone was observed once. The CDR3 DNA reads as TGTGCCTGGAGTGGATCGACAGGGGGTGGGTATGGCTACACCTTC. Translating gives CAWSGSTGGGYGYTF. The rearrangement joins TRBV30 to TRBJ1-2, with 9 bases that match TRBD1. The germline V gene has CDR1 GTSNPN and CDR2 SVGIG (reference sequence). There are 15 residues in the CDR3. V trimming: 1 base; J trimming: 5 bases; junction bases outside the gene matches: 8. Using reference TRBV30 and TRBJ1-2 for the parts outside the CDR3, the full variable domain is SQTIHQWPATLVQPVGSPLSLECTVEGTSNPNLYWYRQAAGRGLQLLFYSVGIGQISSEVPQNLSASRPQDRQFILSSKKLLLSDSGFYLCAWSGSTGGGYGYTFGSGTRLTVV.

This rearrangement joins TRBV24-1 to TRBJ2-6, with D tentatively TRBD1 (6 bases). This CDR3 is built from 16 residues. In germline, CDR1 is KGHDR, CDR2 SFDVKD. Trimming shortened V by 7 bases and J by 0 bases, and 12 bases separated the two germline ends. The CDR3 region is CATSPGHNSGANVLTF. The CDR3 nucleotides are TGTGCCACCAGCCCGGGACATAACTCTGGGGCCAACGTCCTGACTTTC.

The chain joins TRBV6-5 to TRBJ1-1; perhaps TRBD1 as D (6 bases). The CDR3 has 15 amino acids. The V gene's germline CDR1 is MNHEY and CDR2 SVGAGI. V was cut by 2 bases and J by 4 bases, with 14 bases left in between. The CDR3 DNA is TGTGCCAGCAGTTACGTTGGGGGCGCGGGCACTGAAGCTTTCTTT. This encodes CASSYVGGAGTEAFF.

The rearrangement links TRBV29-1 to TRBJ1-2; D gene uncertain. The germline V and J ends were trimmed by 8 bases and 7 bases, with 14 bases remaining between them. From germline, CDR1 is SQVTM and CDR2 ANQGSEA. There are 11 residues in the CDR3. The CDR3 DNA follows: TGCAGCACCGACTCGGCTGGTGGCTACACCTTC. It specifies CSTDSAGGYTF.

The chain has TRBV5-6 and TRBJ2-1; 8 nucleotides match TRBD1. Germline V gene lookup returns CDR1 SGHDT and CDR2 YYEEEE. The V and J ends lost 0 bases and 3 bases, in that order; junction bases with no gene match: 2. This CDR3 comprises 15 residues. The CDR3 here is CASSLGTGGYNEQFF. CDR3 sequence (DNA): TGTGCCAGCAGCTTGGGTACAGGGGGCTACAATGAGCAGTTCTTC.

The rearrangement links TRBV11-2 to TRBJ2-3; 10 bases align to TRBD2. The CDR3 contains 17 residues. V trimming: 5 bases; J trimming: 2 bases; junction bases outside the gene matches: 10. The germline gives CDR1 SGHAT, CDR2 FQNNGV. The CDR3 DNA sequence: TGTGCCAGCAGCCTACGGGGAACTAGCGGGAACACAGATACGCAGTATTTT. Translating it yields CASSLRGTSGNTDTQYF.

A single count supports this clone. Other DNA sequences of this sample code for an identical CDR3. This sequence joins TRBV18 and TRBJ2-5; D ambiguous. Trimming cost V 3 bases and J 4 bases, with 6 bases left between them. CDR3 size: 12 residues. Germline loops: CDR1 KGHSH, CDR2 LQKENI. The CDR3 region is CASSPSLETQYF. The CDR3 DNA sequence: TGTGCCAGCTCACCTTCTTTAGAGACCCAGTACTTC.

This clone appeared a single time. This chain links TRBV19 with TRBJ1-5; TRBD1 matches 7 bases. The CDR3 extends over 15 amino acids. V lost 8 bases, J lost 2 bases, and 9 bases stayed unmatched. Germline CDR1 is LNHDA and CDR2 is SQIVND (reference sequence). The CDR3 region has the DNA TGTGCCAGTCACACAGGGGCTGCGCGCAATCAGCCCCAGCATTTT. Protein sequence: CASHTGAARNQPQHF. The variable domain in full, with the rest retrieved from reference TRBV19 and TRBJ1-5, is DGGITQSPKYLFRKEGQNVTLSCEQNLNHDAMYWYRQDPGQGLRLIYYSQIVNDFQKGDIAEGYSVSREKKESFPLTVTSAQKNPTAFYLCASHTGAARNQPQHFGDGTRLSIL.

The V gene is TRBV5-1, the J gene TRBJ1-2, with 8 bases identical to TRBD1. CDR1 and CDR2 (germline): SGHRS, YFSETQ. The CDR3 consists of 14 residues. J was trimmed by 1 base and V by 4 bases; bases with no gene match: 3. The chain's CDR3 is CASSPTGDNYGYTF. The CDR3 DNA reads as TGCGCCAGCAGCCCGACAGGGGATAACTATGGCTACACCTTC.